The clone carrying this TCR beta chain appeared a single time. Its antigen is unidentified. Germline CDR1 MNHEY, CDR2 SMNVEV (reference sequence). The V end was cut by 4 bases, the J end by 9 bases, with 13 bases between. The CDR3 is 13 residues long. This record belongs to a study of OX40 agonist ivuxolimab in advanced cancers. The protocol was immunoSEQ multiplex PCR, while the TCRdb copy is restricted to in-frame clones and leaves out a portion. The sample shows some 99,000 clones, roughly 80% of them seen only once. General observations from the study: Low normalized T-cell clonal expansion also characterized some of the nonresponders.

This TCR derives from an adult with an advanced solid tumor such as melanoma, head and neck, liver or kidney cancer. Material: CD4+ or CD8+ T cells sorted from blood, obtained in a trial of the OX40 agonist ivuxolimab. The rearrangement links TRBV27 to TRBJ1-5; maybe TRBD1 (6 bases). The CDR3 region is CASSYTDRAPQHF. The CDR3 DNA reads TGTGCCAGCAGTTATACGGACAGAGCGCCCCAGCATTTT.